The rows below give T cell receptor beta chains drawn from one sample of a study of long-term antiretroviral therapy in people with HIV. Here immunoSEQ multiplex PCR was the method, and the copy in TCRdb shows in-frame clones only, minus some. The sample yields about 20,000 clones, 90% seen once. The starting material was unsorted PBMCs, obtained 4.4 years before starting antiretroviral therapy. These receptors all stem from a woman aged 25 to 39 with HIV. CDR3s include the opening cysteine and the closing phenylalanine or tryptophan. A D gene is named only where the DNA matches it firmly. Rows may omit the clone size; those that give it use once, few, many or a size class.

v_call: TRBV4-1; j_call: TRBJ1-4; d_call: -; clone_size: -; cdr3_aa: CASSQVRDDIEKLFF; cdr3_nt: TGCGCCAGCAGCCAAGTGCGGGACGACATTGAAAAACTGTTTTTT
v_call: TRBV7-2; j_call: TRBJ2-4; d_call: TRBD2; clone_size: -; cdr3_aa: CASSLGLAGFRLAKNIQYF; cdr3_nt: TGTGCCAGCAGCTTAGGGCTAGCGGGGTTTCGACTAGCCAAAAACATTCAGTACTTC
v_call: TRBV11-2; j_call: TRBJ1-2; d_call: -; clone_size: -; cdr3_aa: CASSLEANYGYTF; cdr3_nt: TGTGCCAGCAGCTTAGAAGCTAACTATGGCTACACCTTC
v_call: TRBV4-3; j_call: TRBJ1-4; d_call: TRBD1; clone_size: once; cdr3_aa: CASSWDRADEKLFF; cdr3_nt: TGCGCCAGCAGTTGGGACAGGGCGGACGAAAAACTGTTTTTT
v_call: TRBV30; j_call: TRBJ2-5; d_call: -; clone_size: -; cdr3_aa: CAWSEGGETQYF; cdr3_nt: TGTGCCTGGAGCGAGGGTGGGGAGACCCAGTACTTC
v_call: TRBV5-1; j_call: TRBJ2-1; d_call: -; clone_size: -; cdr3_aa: CASRWAGNNEQFF; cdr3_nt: TGCGCCAGCAGGTGGGCAGGGAACAATGAGCAGTTCTTC
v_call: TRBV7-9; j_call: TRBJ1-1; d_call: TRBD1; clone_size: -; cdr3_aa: CASSFGQGDTEAFF; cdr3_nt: TGTGCCAGCAGCTTCGGACAGGGTGACACTGAAGCTTTCTTT
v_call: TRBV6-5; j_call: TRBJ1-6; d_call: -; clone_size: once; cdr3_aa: CASSRTTDSPLHF; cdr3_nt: TGTGCCAGTAGTAGAACGACGGATTCACCCCTCCACTTT
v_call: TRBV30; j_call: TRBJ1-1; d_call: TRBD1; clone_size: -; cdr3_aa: CAWSHYRGTEAFF; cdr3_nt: TGTGCCTGGAGTCATTACAGGGGGACTGAAGCTTTCTTT
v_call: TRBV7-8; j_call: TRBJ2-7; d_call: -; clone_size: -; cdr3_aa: CASSLVGGGVSYEQYF; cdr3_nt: TGTGCCAGCAGCTTAGTGGGCGGGGGCGTCTCCTACGAGCAGTACTTC
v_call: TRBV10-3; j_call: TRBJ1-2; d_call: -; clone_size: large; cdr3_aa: CAISEGGVQGYTF; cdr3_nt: TGTGCCATCAGTGAGGGGGGGGTTCAAGGCTACACCTTC
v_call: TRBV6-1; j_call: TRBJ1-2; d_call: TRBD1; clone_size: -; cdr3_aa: CASSEAQQGIYGYTF; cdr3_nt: TGTGCCAGCAGTGAAGCCCAACAGGGGATCTATGGCTACACCTTC
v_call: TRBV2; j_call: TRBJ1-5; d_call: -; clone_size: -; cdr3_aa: CASSEGGPQHF; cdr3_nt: TGTGCCAGCAGTGAAGGGGGGCCCCAGCATTTT
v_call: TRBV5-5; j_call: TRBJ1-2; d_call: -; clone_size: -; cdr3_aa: CASSQDWGGIGYTF; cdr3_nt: TGCGCCAGCAGCCAAGATTGGGGGGGCATTGGCTACACCTTC
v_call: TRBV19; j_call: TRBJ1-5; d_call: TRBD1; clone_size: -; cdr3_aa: CASAGGSNQPQHF; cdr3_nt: TGTGCCAGTGCAGGGGGTAGCAATCAGCCCCAGCATTTT
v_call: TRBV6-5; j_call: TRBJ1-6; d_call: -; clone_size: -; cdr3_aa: CASSYSNSLNSPLHF; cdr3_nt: TGTGCCAGCAGTTACTCGAACAGCCTTAATTCACCCCTCCACTTT
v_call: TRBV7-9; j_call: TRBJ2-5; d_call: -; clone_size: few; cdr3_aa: CASIIPGAQETQYF; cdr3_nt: TGTGCCAGCATCATACCCGGGGCGCAAGAGACCCAGTACTTC
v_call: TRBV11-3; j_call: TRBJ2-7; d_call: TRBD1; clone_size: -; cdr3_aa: CASSQSRDSVGRFEQYF; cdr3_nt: TGTGCCAGCAGCCAGAGCCGGGACAGTGTTGGGCGTTTCGAGCAGTACTTC
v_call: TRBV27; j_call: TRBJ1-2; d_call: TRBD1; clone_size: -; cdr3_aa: CASISTRRAGGTGGANYGYTF; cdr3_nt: TGTGCCAGCATATCGACTAGAAGAGCCGGGGGGACAGGGGGCGCGAACTATGGCTACACCTTC
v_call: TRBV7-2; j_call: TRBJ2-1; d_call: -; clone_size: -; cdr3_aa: CASKRDMSSYNEQFF; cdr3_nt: TGTGCCAGCAAACGGGACATGAGCTCCTACAATGAGCAGTTCTTC
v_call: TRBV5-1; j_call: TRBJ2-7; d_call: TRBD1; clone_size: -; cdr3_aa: CASSLGDRVRDEQYF; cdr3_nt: TGCGCCAGCAGCTTAGGAGACAGGGTCCGAGACGAGCAGTACTTC
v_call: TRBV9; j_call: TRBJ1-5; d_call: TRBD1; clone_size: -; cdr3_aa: CASSVGTVKQPQHF; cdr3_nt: TGTGCCAGCAGCGTGGGGACAGTAAAACAGCCCCAGCATTTT
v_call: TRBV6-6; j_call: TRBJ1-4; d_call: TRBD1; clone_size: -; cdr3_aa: CASSPRGTGGEKLFF; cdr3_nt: TGTGCCAGCAGTCCCCGGGGGACAGGGGGAGAAAAACTGTTTTTT
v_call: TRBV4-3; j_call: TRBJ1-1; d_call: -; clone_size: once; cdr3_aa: CASRLEAATNTEAFF; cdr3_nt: TGCGCCAGCAGATTAGAGGCAGCGACGAACACTGAAGCTTTCTTT
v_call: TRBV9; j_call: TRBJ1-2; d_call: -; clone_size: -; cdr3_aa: CASSPGQFPNYGYTF; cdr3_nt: TGTGCCAGCAGTCCCGGACAGTTTCCTAACTATGGCTACACCTTC
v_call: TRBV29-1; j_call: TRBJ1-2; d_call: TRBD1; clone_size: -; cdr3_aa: CSVERDRGRNGYTF; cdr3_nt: TGCAGCGTGGAAAGGGACAGGGGGAGGAATGGCTACACCTTC
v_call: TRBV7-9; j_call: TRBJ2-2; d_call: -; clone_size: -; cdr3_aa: CASSLAESTGELFF; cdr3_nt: TGTGCCAGCAGCTTAGCTGAATCCACCGGGGAGCTGTTTTTT
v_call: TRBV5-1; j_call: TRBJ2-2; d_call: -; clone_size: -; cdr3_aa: CASSFPPGTGELFF; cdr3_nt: TGCGCCAGCAGCTTCCCCCCAGGGACCGGGGAGCTGTTTTTT
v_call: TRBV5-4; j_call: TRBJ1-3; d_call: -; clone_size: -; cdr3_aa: CASSLASEFSGNTIYF; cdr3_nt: TGTGCCAGCAGCTTGGCCTCAGAGTTCTCTGGAAACACCATATATTTT
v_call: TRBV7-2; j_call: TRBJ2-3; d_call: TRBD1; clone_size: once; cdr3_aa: CASSLGQGSDTQYF; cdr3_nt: TGTGCCAGCAGCTTGGGACAGGGCTCAGATACGCAGTATTTT
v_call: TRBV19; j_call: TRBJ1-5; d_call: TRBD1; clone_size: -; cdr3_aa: CASSPFLGTGNQPQHF; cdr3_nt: TGTGCCAGTAGCCCTTTTTTAGGGACAGGCAATCAGCCCCAGCATTTT
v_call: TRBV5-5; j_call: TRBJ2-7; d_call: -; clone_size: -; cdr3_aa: CASSLGTPSEQYF; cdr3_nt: TGTGCCAGCAGCTTGGGAACGCCGTCCGAGCAGTACTTC
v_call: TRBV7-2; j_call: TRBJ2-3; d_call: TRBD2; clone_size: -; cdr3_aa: CASSSPTSGTDTQYF; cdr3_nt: TGTGCCAGCAGTTCCCCGACTAGCGGCACAGATACGCAGTATTTT
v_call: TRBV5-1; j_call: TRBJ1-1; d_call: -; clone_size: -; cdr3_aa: CASSLPGIETEAFF; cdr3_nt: TGCGCCAGCAGCCTCCCGGGTATCGAGACTGAAGCTTTCTTT
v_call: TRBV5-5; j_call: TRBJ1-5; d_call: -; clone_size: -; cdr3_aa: CASMGGGGNSNQPQHF; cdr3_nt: TGTGCCAGTATGGGAGGGGGGGGCAATAGCAATCAGCCCCAGCATTTT
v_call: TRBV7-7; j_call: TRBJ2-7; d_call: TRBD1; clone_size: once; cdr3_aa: CASSSGQGPPWEQYF; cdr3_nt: TGTGCCAGCAGCTCTGGACAGGGGCCCCCCTGGGAGCAGTACTTC
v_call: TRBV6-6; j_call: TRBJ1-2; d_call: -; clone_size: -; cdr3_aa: CASTPGVGYGYTF; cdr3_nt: TGTGCCAGCACCCCAGGGGTCGGCTATGGCTACACCTTC
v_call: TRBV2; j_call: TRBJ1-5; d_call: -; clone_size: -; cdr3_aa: CASSLTRPHLDGQPQHF; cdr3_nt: TGTGCCAGCAGCCTTACCAGACCGCACCTGGATGGGCAGCCCCAGCATTTT
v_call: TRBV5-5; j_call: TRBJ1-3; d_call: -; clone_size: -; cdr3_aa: CASTPLGSDGNTIYF; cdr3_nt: TGTGCCAGCACCCCCCTGGGGTCCGATGGAAACACCATATATTTT
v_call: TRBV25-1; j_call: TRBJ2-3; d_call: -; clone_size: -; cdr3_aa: CASSGARAGLLTDTQYF; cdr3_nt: TGTGCCAGCAGTGGGGCTAGGGCGGGGTTACTCACAGATACGCAGTATTTT
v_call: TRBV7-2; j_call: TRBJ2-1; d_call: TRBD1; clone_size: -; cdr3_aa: CASSFPGGNEQFF; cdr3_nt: TGTGCCAGCAGCTTCCCAGGGGGTAATGAGCAGTTCTTC
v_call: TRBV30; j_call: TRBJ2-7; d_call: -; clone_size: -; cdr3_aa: CAWSVRYEQYF; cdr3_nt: TGTGCCTGGAGTGTACGCTACGAGCAGTACTTC
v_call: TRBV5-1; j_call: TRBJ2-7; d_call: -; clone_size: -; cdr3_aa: CASSLVGAEQYF; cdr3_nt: TGCGCCAGCAGCTTGGTTGGGGCCGAGCAGTACTTC
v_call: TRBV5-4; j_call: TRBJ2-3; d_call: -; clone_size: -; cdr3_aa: CASSSVPDTQYF; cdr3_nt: TGTGCCAGCAGCTCCGTCCCAGATACGCAGTATTTT
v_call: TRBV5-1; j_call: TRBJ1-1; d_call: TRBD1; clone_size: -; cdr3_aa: CASSFTTGGEAFF; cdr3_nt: TGCGCCAGCAGCTTTACGACAGGGGGGGAAGCTTTCTTT
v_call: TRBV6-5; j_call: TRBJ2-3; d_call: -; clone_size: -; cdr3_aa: CASWSGATDTQYF; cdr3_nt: TGTGCCAGCTGGTCGGGGGCCACAGATACGCAGTATTTT
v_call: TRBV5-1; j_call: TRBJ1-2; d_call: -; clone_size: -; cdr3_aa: CASSNGYGYTF; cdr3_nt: TGCGCCAGCAGCAACGGCTATGGCTACACCTTC
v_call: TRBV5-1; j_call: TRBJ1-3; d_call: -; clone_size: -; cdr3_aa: CASSLDSGTGNTIYF; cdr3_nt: TGCGCCAGCAGCTTGGATTCGGGGACTGGAAACACCATATATTTT
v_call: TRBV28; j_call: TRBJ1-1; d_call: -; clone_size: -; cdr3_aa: CASKLGDLTEAFF; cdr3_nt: TGTGCCAGCAAGCTAGGGGACCTCACTGAAGCTTTCTTT
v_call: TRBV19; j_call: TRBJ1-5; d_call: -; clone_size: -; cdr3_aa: CASTVMGASNQPQHF; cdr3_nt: TGTGCCAGTACCGTAATGGGGGCTAGCAATCAGCCCCAGCATTTT
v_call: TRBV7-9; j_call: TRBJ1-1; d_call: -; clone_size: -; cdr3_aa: CASSGADLGERGMNTEAFF; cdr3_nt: TGTGCCAGCAGCGGAGCCGATTTAGGGGAGCGGGGAATGAACACTGAAGCTTTCTTT
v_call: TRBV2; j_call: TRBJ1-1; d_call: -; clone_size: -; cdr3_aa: CATGGNTEAFF; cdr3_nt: TGTGCCACTGGGGGGAACACTGAAGCTTTCTTT
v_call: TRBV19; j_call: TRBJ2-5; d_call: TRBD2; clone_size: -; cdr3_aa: CASSIDPPFAGRGETQYF; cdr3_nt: TGTGCCAGTAGTATAGACCCTCCTTTTGCTGGGAGGGGAGAGACCCAGTACTTC
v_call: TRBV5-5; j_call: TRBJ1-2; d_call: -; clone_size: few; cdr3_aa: CASSLGQNYGYTF; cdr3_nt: TGTGCCAGCAGCTTGGGACAGAACTATGGCTACACCTTC
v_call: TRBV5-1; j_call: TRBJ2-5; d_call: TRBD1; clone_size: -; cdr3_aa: CASSLAIPQGAGETQYF; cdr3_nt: TGCGCCAGCAGCTTGGCCATCCCACAGGGGGCGGGAGAGACCCAGTACTTC
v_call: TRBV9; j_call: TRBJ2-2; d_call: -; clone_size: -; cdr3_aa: CASSADLNTGELFF; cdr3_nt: TGTGCCAGCAGCGCGGACTTGAACACCGGGGAGCTGTTTTTT